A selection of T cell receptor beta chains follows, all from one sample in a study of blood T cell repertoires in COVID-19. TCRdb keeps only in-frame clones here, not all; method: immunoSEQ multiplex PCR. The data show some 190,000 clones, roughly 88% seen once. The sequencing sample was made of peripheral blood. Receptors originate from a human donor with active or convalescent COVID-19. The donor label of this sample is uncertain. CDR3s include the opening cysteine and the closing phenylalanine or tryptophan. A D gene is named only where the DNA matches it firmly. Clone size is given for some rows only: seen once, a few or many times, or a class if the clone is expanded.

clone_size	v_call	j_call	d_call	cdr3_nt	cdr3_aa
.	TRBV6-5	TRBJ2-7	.	TGTGCCAGCAGTTACCCAGGACAATACGAGCAGTACTTC	CASSYPGQYEQYF
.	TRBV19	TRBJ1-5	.	TGTGCCACCCGGGAGCAAGTTAATCAGCCCCAGCATTTT	CATREQVNQPQHF
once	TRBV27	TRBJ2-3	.	TGTGCCAGCAGTCCAGGGGGGCAAACAGATACGCAGTATTTT	CASSPGGQTDTQYF
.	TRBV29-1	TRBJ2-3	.	TGCAGCGTTGAAAGGGGGAGCACAGATACGCAGTATTTT	CSVERGSTDTQYF
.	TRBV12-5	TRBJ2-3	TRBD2	TGTGCTAGTGGTTTGTCCCCTGGGACTAGCGGGGTGAGCACAGATACGCAGTATTTT	CASGLSPGTSGVSTDTQYF
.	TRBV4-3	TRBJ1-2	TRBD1	TGCGCCAGCAGCCACCGGCGGACAGGGGGCGCAGGTGGCTACACCTTC	CASSHRRTGGAGGYTF
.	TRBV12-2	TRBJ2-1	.	TGTGCAAGTCGCCCCGGGACTAGCGGGGGCTCCTACAATGAGCAGTTCTTC	CASRPGTSGGSYNEQFF
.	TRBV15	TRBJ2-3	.	TGTGCCACCAGCATCCCCCGGGATACGCAGTATTTT	CATSIPRDTQYF
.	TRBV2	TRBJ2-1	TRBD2	TGTGCCAGCAGGGGCGGGAGTTCCTACAATGAGCAGTTCTTC	CASRGGSSYNEQFF
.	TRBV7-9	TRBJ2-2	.	TGTGCCAGCAGCTTACCTATCCAATTCTCGACCGGGGAGCTGTTTTTT	CASSLPIQFSTGELFF
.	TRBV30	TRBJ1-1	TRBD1	TGTGCCTGGAGTGACAGGGGGCGGACTGAAGCTTTCTTT	CAWSDRGRTEAFF
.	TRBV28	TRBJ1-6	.	TGTGCCAGCAGGTTTCGCGGGAGCTCCTATAATTCACCCCTCCACTTT	CASRFRGSSYNSPLHF
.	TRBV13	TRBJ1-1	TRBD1	TGTGCCAGCAACTTAAGGGGGCTGAACACTGAAGCTTTCTTT	CASNLRGLNTEAFF
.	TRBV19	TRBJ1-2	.	TGTGCCAGTAGTATTTCACTCCTCCCCTATGGCTACACCTTC	CASSISLLPYGYTF
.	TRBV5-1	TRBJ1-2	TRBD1	TGCGCCAGCAGGCCGGACAGGACATATGGCTACACCTTC	CASRPDRTYGYTF
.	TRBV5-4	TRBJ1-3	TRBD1	TGTGCCAGCAGCTTGGAACAGGGGGCTGGAAACACCATATATTTT	CASSLEQGAGNTIYF
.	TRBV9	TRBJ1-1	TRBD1	TGTGCCAGCAGCCCGAGGACAGGGAGTGAGAACACTGAAGCTTTCTTT	CASSPRTGSENTEAFF
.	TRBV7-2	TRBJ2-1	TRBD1	TGTGCCAGCAGCCCCGGACAGGGAAGGGGCAATGAGCAGTTCTTC	CASSPGQGRGNEQFF
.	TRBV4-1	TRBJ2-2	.	TGCGCCAGCAGCCAAGTCGGGGGACGCGCCCAACGGAACACCGGGGAGCTGTTTTTT	CASSQVGGRAQRNTGELFF
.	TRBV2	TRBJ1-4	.	TGTGCCAGCAGTTCAAGATCGGACGCCAGGGGTGAAAAACTGTTTTTT	CASSSRSDARGEKLFF
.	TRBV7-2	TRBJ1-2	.	TGTGCCAGCAGCCCCGGGGGGGTTAACTATGGCTACACCTTC	CASSPGGVNYGYTF
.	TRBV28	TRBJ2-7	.	TGTGCCAGCAGTCCCCGGGACTGGAAGTACGAGCAGTACTTC	CASSPRDWKYEQYF
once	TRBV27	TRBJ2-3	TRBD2	TGTGCCAGCAGCCGTAGCGGGAGGGCTAGCACAGATACGCAGTATTTT	CASSRSGRASTDTQYF